The next 2 T cell receptor beta chains were all read from a single sample in a study of response to subunit inactivated influenza vaccine. A single record per CDR3 protein comes from TCRdb applying MiXCR to the RT-PCR reads. The data show approximately 160,000 distinct CDR3 sequences, roughly 10% seen once. The material sequenced was CD8+ T cells sorted from PBMCs, taken 23 months after vaccination. The receptors derive from a man between 50 and 69 years old who received an inactivated influenza vaccine.

This chain joins TRBV6-5 and TRBJ2-7; D not resolved. CDR1 is MNHEY and CDR2 is SVGAGI in the germline V gene. Trimming removed 0 bases from V and 6 bases from J, with 9 bases in between. This CDR3 has 13 amino acids. The CDR3 sequence: CASSYSKGSEQYF. The CDR3 bases are TGTGCCAGCAGTTACTCGAAAGGGTCCGAGCAGTACTTC.

The chain combines TRBV28 with TRBJ2-3; the D gene could be TRBD1 or TRBD2 (5 bases each). Looked up from germline, CDR1 is MDHEN and CDR2 is SYDVKM. CDR3 length: 17 amino acids. Trimming removed 1 base from V and 2 bases from J, with 16 bases in between. CDR3 DNA sequence: TGTGCCAGCAGTTTATTGGCAGGGAGTTTTCTCACAGATACGCAGTATTTT. This translates into CASSLLAGSFLTDTQYF.